A single sample is the source of the 8 T cell receptor beta chains below, sequenced in a study of blood T cell repertoires in COVID-19. Profiled with immunoSEQ multiplex PCR; TCRdb holds only in-frame clones, not every one. The sample has 250,000 to 300,000 clones, more than 75% seen once. Source material: PBMCs or T cells enriched from blood (not recorded which). These receptors all come from a woman aged 45-65 years who had been exposed to COVID-19.

The chain links TRBV10-1 to TRBJ2-3, with a tentative D call TRBD2 (5 bases). This CDR3 comprises 16 residues. The germline CDR1 and CDR2 sequences are WNHNN and SYGVQD (reference sequence). Trimming shortened V by 3 bases and J by 6 bases, and 19 bases separated the two germline ends. CDR3 in amino acids: CASSDDLAPPRDTQYF. CDR3 DNA sequence: TGCGCCAGCAGTGATGATTTAGCGCCCCCCCGGGATACGCAGTATTTT.

J is TRBJ2-7 and V is TRBV12-3 or TRBV12-4; 7 positions agree with TRBD1. V lost 9 bases, J lost 0 bases, and 5 bases stayed unmatched. The CDR3 spans 13 residues. The CDR3 is CASGDSSSYEQYF. CDR3 sequence (DNA): TGTGCCAGTGGGGACAGTAGCTCCTACGAGCAGTACTTC.

Comments on this clone: Other nucleotide sequences from this sample produce the same CDR3. The rearrangement joins TRBV18 to TRBJ1-1, with TRBD1 identical over 7 bases. The J segment lost 0 bases and the V segment lost 3 bases, leaving 1 base of the junction unmatched. CDR3 length: 14 residues. Germline CDR1 is KGHSH and CDR2 is LQKENI. This chain's CDR3 is CASSPTGMNTEAFF. The CDR3 DNA follows: TGTGCCAGCTCACCGACAGGGATGAACACTGAAGCTTTCTTT.

In this sample, this clone turned up once. This chain links TRBV6-1 with TRBJ2-7, with D unclear. Deletions cut 2 bases from V and 3 bases from J, with 8 bases between. The CDR3 length is 13 residues. Germline V gives CDR1 MNHNS, CDR2 SASEGT. CDR3 sequence: CASSENSFYEQYF. CDR3 in DNA: TGTGCCAGCAGTGAAAACAGCTTCTACGAGCAGTACTTC.

This chain links TRBV19 with TRBJ1-2; 7 nucleotides match TRBD1. Trimming took 7 bases from V and 5 from J; bases not matched to a gene: 19. CDR3 length: 17 amino acids. Germline CDR1 LNHDA, CDR2 SQIVND (reference sequence). CDR3 protein: CASNQRDSGASPYGYTF. CDR3 nucleotides: TGTGCCAGTAATCAGAGGGACAGTGGAGCGTCCCCTTATGGCTACACCTTC. Complete variable domain (other parts from reference TRBV19 and TRBJ1-2): DGGITQSPKYLFRKEGQNVTLSCEQNLNHDAMYWYRQDPGQGLRLIYYSQIVNDFQKGDIAEGYSVSREKKESFPLTVTSAQKNPTAFYLCASNQRDSGASPYGYTFGSGTRLTVV.

The chain carries TRBV5-4 and TRBJ1-1, with TRBD1 as a possible D gene (5 bases). V was cut by 5 bases and J by 4 bases, with 15 bases left in between. This CDR3 is built from 14 residues. Germline loops: CDR1 SGHNT, CDR2 YYREEE (reference sequence). The CDR3 sequence: CASRRRVGGTEAFF. The DNA for the CDR3 is TGTGCCAGCAGGCGCAGGGTGGGTGGCACTGAAGCTTTCTTT.

This clone was found once. The chain uses TRBV2 and TRBJ1-3; TRBD1 is a possible D gene (5 bases). V was shortened by 5 bases and J by 0 bases, with 11 bases between the two germline ends. This CDR3 spans 15 amino acids. Germline CDR1 reads SNHLY; CDR2 reads FYNNEI. The CDR3 reads CASSLRQPSGNTIYF. The CDR3 DNA reads TGTGCCAGCAGTCTGAGACAGCCCTCTGGAAACACCATATATTTT.

The chain employs TRBV29-1 and TRBJ2-5, with 7 bases fitting TRBD1. There are 13 residues in the CDR3. The V segment lost 7 bases and the J segment 1 base; nucleotides outside the gene matches: 6. Germline V gives CDR1 SQVTM, CDR2 ANQGSEA. In DNA form, the CDR3 reads TGCAGCGGTAGACGACAGGGCCAAGAGACCCAGTACTTC. This codes for CSGRRQGQETQYF.